This TCR beta chain was identified in a study of T cells expressing NK-cell markers. The wider study: Repertoires of TCR beta were obtained from T cells sorted as CD3+CD56+NKG2C+, CD3+CD56+NKG2C- and CD3+CD56-NKG2C+. Among eight sequenced donors, seven carried HCMV seropositivity while one was seronegative.

Germline V gives CDR1 MGHRA, CDR2 YSYEKL. This CDR3 contains 14 residues. Following a re-call of the 5' RACE reads, TCRdb has one entry per CDR3 protein and lacks DNA. Listed are 150,000 to 200,000 distinct CDR3 sequences; 20% to 25% falls within the top ten. Findings and caveats of the study: The contribution of dominant NKG2C+ clonotypes to CD8+ T cells in a handful of donors was roughly 1.0-7.5%.

Remarks on this clonotype: What it binds is unknown.

Sequenced: blood T cells: a sorted CD56 or NKG2C T cell subset, CD4+ or CD8+ T cells, or bulk PBMC T cells (not recorded which). This chain links TRBV4-1 with TRBJ2-7; lacking DNA, the TRBD1 call made by TCRdb goes unchecked. The clonotype was recovered from a man aged 18-75 years in good health. The CDR3 spells CASSQGWGQDEQYF.